This TCR beta chain appears in the sequencing data of a study of T cell repertoires in cytomegalovirus infection. Study context: Indications came from public TCR beta signatures; they pointed to CMV infection and to a matching HLA type.

Using its own MiXCR run on the reads, TCRdb lists one record per CDR3 protein. The table shows about 530,000 distinct CDR3 sequences, with 26% occurring only once. This clonotype was counted at least ten times. Its target is unknown. Study-wide results and caveats: The ex vivo response was dominated by HLA-C-restricted CMV-specific TCR beta clonotypes.

The TCR sequence derives from a human donor in good health (CMV status not recorded). Some clones in this sample may be carry-over from other donors' samples. Sequencing was done on a sample of PBMCs.

For the CDR3, the DNA is TGTGCCAGCAGCCCCTCTAACCGGGTCGGGGATCAGCCCCAGCATTTT. Encoded protein: CASSPSNRVGDQPQHF. The genes are TRBV7-6 and TRBJ1-5; D remains ambiguous. Trimming stripped 5 bases from V and 5 bases from J, with 19 bases between. In germline, CDR1 is SGHVS, CDR2 FNYEAQ. The CDR3 length is 16 residues. Full variable domain (rest looked up from reference TRBV7-6 and TRBJ1-5): GAGVSQSPRYKVTKRGQDVALRCDPISGHVSLYWYRQALGQGPEFLTYFNYEAQQDKSGLPNDRFSAERPEGSISTLTIQRTEQRDSAMYRCASSPSNRVGDQPQHFGDGTRLSIL.